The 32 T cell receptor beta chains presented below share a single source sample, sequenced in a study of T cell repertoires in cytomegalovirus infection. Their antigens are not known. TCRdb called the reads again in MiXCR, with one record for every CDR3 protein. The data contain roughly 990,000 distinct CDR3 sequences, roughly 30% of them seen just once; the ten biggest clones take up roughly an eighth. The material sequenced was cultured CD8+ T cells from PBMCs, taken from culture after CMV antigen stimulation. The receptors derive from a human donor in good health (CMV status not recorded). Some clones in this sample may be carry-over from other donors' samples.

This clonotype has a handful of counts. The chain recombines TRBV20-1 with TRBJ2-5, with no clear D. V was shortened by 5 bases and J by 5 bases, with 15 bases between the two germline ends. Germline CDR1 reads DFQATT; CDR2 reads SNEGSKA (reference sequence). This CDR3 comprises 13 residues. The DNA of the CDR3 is TGCAGTGCTCTCAGACTCTCTACGGAGACCCAGTACTTC. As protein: CSALRLSTETQYF.

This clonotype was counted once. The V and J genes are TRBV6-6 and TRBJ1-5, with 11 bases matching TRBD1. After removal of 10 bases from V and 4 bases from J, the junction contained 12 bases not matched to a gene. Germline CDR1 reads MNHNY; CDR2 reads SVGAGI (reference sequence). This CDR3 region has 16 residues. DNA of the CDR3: TGTGCCAACAGGGACGGACAGGGGGCCATAAATCAGCCCCAGCATTTT. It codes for CANRDGQGAINQPQHF.

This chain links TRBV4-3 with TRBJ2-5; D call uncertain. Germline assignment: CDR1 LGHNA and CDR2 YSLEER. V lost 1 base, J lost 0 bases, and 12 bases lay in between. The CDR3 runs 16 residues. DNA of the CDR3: TGCGCCAGCAGCCAAGGGGGAAAAATGTACCAAGAGACCCAGTACTTC. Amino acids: CASSQGGKMYQETQYF.

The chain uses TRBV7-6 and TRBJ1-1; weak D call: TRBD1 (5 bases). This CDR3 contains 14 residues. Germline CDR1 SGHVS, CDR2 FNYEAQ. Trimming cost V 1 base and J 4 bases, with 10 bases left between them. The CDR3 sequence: CASSLDHGGTEAFF. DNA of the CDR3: TGTGCCAGCAGCTTAGATCACGGGGGCACTGAAGCTTTCTTT.

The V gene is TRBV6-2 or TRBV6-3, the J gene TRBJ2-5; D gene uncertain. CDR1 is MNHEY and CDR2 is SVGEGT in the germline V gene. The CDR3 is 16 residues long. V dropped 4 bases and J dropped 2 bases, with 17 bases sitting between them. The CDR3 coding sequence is TGTGCCAGCAGTTCGCGTGGTGCAGGTCTGCAAGAGACCCAGTACTTC. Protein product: CASSSRGAGLQETQYF.

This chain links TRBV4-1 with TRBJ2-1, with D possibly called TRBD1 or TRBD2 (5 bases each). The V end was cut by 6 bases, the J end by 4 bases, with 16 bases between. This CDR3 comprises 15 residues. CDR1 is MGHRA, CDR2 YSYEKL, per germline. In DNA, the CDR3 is TGCGCCAGCAGGGGGACGCCTCACCCGTACAATGAGCAGTTCTTC. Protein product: CASRGTPHPYNEQFF.

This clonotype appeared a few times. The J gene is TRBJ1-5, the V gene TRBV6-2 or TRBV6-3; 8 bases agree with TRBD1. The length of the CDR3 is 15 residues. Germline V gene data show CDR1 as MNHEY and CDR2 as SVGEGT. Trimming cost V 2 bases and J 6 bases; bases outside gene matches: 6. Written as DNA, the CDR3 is TGTGCCAGCAGTTACCCGACAGGGGTGGCTCAGCCCCAGCATTTT. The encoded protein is CASSYPTGVAQPQHF.

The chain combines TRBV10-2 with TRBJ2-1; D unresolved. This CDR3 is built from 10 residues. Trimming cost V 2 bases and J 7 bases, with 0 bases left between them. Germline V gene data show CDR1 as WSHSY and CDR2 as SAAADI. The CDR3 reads CASSENEQFF. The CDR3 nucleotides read TGCGCCAGCAGTGAGAATGAGCAGTTCTTC.

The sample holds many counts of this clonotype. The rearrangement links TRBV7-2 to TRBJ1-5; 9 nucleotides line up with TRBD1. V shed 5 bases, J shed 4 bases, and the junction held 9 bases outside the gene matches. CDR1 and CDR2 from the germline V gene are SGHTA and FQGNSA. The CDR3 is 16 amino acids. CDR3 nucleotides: TGTGCCAGCAGCCCCTTCGGGGACAGGGTTAATCAGCCCCAGCATTTT. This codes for CASSPFGDRVNQPQHF.

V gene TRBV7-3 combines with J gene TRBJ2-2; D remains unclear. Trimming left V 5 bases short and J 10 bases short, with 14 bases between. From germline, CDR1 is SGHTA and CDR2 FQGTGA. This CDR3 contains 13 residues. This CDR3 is CASSLSFPEELFF. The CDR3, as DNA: TGTGCCAGCAGCCTTTCCTTCCCCGAGGAGCTGTTTTTT.

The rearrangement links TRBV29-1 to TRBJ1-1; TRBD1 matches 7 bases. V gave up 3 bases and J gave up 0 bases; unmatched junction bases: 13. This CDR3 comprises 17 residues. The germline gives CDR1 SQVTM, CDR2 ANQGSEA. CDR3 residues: CSVDVTGSLLMNTEAFF. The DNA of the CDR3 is TGCAGCGTTGACGTGACAGGGTCCCTTCTTATGAACACTGAAGCTTTCTTT. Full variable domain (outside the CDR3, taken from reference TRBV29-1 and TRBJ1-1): SAVISQKPSRDICQRGTSLTIQCQVDSQVTMMFWYRQQPGQSLTLIATANQGSEATYESGFVIDKFPISRPNLTFSTLTVSNMSPEDSSIYLCSVDVTGSLLMNTEAFFGQGTRLTVV.

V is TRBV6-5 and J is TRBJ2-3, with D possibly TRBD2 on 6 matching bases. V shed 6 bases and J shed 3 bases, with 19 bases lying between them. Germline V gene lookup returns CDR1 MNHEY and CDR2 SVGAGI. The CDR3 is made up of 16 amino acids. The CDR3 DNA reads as TGTGCCAGCAGCTTCGCCTGGGAGGCCCCGACAGATACGCAGTATTTT. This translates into CASSFAWEAPTDTQYF.

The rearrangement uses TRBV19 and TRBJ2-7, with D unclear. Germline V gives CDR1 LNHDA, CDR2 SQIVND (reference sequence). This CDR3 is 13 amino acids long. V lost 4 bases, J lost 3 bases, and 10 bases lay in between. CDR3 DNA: TGTGCCAGTAGTAGGGGTATCGACTACGAGCAGTACGTC. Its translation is CASSRGIDYEQYV.

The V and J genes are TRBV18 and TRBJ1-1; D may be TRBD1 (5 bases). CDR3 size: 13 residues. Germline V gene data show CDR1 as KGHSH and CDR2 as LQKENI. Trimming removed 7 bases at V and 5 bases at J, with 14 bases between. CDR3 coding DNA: TGTGCCAGCTACGGGACGGTTGATACTGAAGCTTTCTTT. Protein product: CASYGTVDTEAFF.

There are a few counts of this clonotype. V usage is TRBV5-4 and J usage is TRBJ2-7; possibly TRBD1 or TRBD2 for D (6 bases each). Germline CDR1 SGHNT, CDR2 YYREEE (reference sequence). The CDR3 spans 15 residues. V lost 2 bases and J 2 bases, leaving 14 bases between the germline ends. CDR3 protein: CASSFGGSGTYEQYF. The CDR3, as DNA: TGTGCCAGCAGCTTCGGGGGCAGCGGAACCTACGAGCAGTACTTC.

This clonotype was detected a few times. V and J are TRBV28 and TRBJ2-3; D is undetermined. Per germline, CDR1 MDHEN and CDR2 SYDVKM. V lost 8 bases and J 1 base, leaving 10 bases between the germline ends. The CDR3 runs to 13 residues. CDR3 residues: CASLELGTDTQYF. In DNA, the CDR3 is TGTGCCAGCTTGGAACTGGGCACAGATACGCAGTATTTT.

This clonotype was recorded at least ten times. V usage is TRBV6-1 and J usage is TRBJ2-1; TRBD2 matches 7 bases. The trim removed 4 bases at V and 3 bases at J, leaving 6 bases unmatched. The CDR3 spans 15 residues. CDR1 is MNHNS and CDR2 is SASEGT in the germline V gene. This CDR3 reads CASSVVGDYYNEQFF. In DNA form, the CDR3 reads TGTGCCAGCAGTGTAGTAGGGGACTACTACAATGAGCAGTTCTTC.

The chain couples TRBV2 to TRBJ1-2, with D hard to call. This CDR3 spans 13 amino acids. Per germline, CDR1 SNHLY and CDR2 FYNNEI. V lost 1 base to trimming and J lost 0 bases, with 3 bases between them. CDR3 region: CASSEGANYGYTF. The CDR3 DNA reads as TGTGCCAGCAGTGAAGGGGCTAACTATGGCTACACCTTC.

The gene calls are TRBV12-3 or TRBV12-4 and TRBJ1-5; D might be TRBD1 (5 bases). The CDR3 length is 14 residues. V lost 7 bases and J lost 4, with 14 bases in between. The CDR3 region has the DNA TGTGCCAGCACCGACCAGGGAAGTAATCAGCCCCAGCATTTT. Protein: CASTDQGSNQPQHF.

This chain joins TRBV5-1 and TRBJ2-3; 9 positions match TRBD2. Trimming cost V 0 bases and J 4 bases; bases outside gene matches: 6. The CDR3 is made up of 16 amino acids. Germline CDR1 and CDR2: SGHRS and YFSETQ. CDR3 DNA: TGCGCCAGCAGCTTGGCACCGACTAGCGGAGCAGATACGCAGTATTTT. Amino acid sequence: CASSLAPTSGADTQYF.

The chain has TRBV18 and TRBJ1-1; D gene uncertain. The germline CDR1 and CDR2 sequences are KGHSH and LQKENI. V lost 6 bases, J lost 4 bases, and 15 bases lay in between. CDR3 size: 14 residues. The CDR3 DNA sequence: TGTGCCAGCTCGCAACACCCTTTCGGCACTGAAGCTTTCTTT. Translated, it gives CASSQHPFGTEAFF.

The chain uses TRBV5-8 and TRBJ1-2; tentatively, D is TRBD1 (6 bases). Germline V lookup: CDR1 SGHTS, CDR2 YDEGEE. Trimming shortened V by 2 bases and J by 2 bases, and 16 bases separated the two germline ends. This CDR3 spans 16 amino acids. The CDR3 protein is CASSFLGQRGNYGYTF. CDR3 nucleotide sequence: TGTGCCAGCAGCTTTCTCGGACAGCGAGGAAACTATGGCTACACCTTC.

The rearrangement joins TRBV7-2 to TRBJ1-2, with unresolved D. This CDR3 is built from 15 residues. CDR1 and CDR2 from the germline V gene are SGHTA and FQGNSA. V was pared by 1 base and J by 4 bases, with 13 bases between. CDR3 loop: CASSLGRNLGYGYTF. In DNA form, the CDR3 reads TGTGCCAGCAGCTTAGGCCGCAACCTTGGCTATGGCTACACCTTC.

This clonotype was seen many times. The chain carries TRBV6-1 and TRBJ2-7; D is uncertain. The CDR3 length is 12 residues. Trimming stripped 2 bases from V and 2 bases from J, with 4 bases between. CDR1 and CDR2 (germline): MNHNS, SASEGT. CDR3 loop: CASSESPYEQYF. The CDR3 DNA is TGTGCCAGCAGTGAAAGCCCCTACGAGCAGTACTTC.

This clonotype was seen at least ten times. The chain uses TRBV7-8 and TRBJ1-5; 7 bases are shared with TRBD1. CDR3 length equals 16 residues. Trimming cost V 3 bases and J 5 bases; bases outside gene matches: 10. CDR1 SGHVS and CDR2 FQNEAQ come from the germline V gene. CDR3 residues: CASSLAAGGMDQPQHF. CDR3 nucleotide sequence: TGTGCCAGCAGCTTGGCTGCAGGGGGAATGGATCAGCCCCAGCATTTT.

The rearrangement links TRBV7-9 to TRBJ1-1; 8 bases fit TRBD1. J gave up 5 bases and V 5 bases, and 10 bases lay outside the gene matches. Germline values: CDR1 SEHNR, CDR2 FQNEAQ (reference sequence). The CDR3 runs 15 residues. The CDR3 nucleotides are TGTGCCAGCAGCACCCCTCAGGGGGCTGGGACTGAAGCTTTCTTT. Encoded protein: CASSTPQGAGTEAFF.

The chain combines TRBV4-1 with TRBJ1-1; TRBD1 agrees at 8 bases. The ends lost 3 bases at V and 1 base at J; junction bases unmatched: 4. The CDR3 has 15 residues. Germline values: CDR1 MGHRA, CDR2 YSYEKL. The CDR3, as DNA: TGCGCCAGCAGCCAGAGACAGGGGCGGAACACTGAAGCTTTCTTT. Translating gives CASSQRQGRNTEAFF.

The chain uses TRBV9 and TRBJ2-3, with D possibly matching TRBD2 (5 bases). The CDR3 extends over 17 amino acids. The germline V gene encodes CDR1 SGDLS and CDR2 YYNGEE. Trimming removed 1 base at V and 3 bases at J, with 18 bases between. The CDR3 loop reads CASSVLRGFSETDTQYF. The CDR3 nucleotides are TGTGCCAGCAGCGTACTCCGGGGTTTTTCGGAAACAGATACGCAGTATTTT.

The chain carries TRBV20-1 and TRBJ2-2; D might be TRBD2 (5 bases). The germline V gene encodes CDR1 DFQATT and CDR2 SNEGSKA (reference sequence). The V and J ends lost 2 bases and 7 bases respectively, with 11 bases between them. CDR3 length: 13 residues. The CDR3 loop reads CSARTGSGGELFF. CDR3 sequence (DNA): TGCAGTGCTAGAACGGGGAGTGGCGGGGAGCTGTTTTTT.

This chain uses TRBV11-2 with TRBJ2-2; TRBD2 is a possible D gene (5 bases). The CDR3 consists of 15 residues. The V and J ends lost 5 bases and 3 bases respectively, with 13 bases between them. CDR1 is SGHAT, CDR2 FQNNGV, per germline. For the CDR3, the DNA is TGTGCCAGCAGCCCCGCGGGCCCGGACACCGGGGAGCTGTTTTTT. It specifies CASSPAGPDTGELFF.

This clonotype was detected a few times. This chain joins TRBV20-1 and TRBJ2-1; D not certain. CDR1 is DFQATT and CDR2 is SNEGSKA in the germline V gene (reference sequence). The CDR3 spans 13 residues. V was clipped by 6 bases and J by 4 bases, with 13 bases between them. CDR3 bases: TGCAGTGCCTATCGAGGAGATTACAATGAGCAGTTCTTC. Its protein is CSAYRGDYNEQFF.

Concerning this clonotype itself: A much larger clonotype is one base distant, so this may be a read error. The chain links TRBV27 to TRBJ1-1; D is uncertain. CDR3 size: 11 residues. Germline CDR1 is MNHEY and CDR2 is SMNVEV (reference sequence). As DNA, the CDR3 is TGTGTCAGCAGTTTAGGGAATGAAGCTTTCTTT. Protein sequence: CVSSLGNEAFF.